What follows is one T cell receptor beta chain and its context. The assay was immunoSEQ multiplex PCR, and TCRdb's table has in-frame clones only and misses some. The profile shows some 60,000 clones, 75% to 85% of them singletons. The V end was cut by 1 base, the J end by 6 bases, with 9 bases between. The CDR3 length is 13 residues. Germline assignment: CDR1 SGHAT and CDR2 FQDESV (reference sequence). These data originate in a study of pediatric ulcerative colitis. This chain links TRBV11-1 with TRBJ1-1; D remains unclear. This clonotype originated in a boy younger than 18 with moderate ulcerative colitis. Material for sequencing was blood. The CDR3 reads CASSLGAPPEAFF. CDR3 nucleotides: TGTGCCAGCAGCTTAGGGGCACCACCTGAAGCTTTCTTT.